This TCR beta chain emerged from a study of blood T cell repertoires in COVID-19. Produced via immunoSEQ multiplex PCR; TCRdb's table is partial and in-frame only. This repertoire shows hundreds of thousands of clones, roughly 89% found once; its top ten account for approximately 4.7%. The germline CDR1 and CDR2 sequences are LNHNV and YYDKDF (reference sequence). The CDR3 spans 16 residues. V lost 3 bases and J lost 7, with 21 bases in between. Recovery among Cohort 3 donors was established by two negative PCRs, clearance, or symptom resolution. Sequencing input: PBMCs or T cells enriched from blood (not recorded which). The rearrangement uses TRBV15 and TRBJ1-2; TRBD1 is a possible D gene (6 bases). This clonotype was obtained from a man in his sixties who had recovered from COVID-19. The CDR3 DNA sequence: TGTGCCACCAGCAGGGCAGGGGTCTCCCGGTACCTTGGCTACACCTTC. It yields the protein CATSRAGVSRYLGYTF. Together with reference TRBV15 and TRBJ1-2, the CDR3 gives the full variable domain: DAMVIQNPRYQVTQFGKPVTLSCSQTLNHNVMYWYQQKSSQAPKLLFHYYDKDFNNEADTPDNFQSRRPNTSFCFLDIRSPGLGDTAMYLCATSRAGVSRYLGYTFGSGTRLTVV.